The clone carrying this TCR beta chain occurred a few times. The antigen is not known. This specimen comes from a study of cytomegalovirus exposure and HLA in healthy donors. As for the study in general: Earlier work reported 100 million to 130 million unique TCR beta sequences from some 170 million T cells. The study's findings and limits: A further, later analysis showed that HLA-associated TCR beta chains (compared with equally common others) were more clonally expanded. Several of the most significant clusters were apparently associated with common viral pathogens in a later analysis.

The PCR ran on 60 Vbeta and 13 Jbeta primers. Only in-frame clones appear in the TCRdb table, and some are missing; sequencing was by immunoSEQ multiplex PCR. The profile shows 180,000 or so clones, about 9% of them singletons. Deletions cut 1 base from V and 2 bases from J, with 12 bases between. The CDR3 has 15 residues. The germline CDR1 and CDR2 sequences are MGHDK and SYGVNS. The chain has TRBV25-1 and TRBJ2-7; maybe TRBD1 (5 bases). The source of this sequence is a woman in her 30s in good health and CMV-seropositive. Sample: PBMCs. CDR3 sequence reads: CASSEWGAGPYEQYF. The CDR3 DNA sequence: TGTGCCAGCAGTGAATGGGGTGCAGGGCCCTACGAGCAGTACTTC.